The text below deals with one TCR beta chain. Clones were sequenced by immunoSEQ multiplex PCR, and TCRdb holds only the in-frame ones, with some missing. The sample lists fewer than 100,000 clones, 94% occurring once. Per the germline V gene, CDR1 is SGHTS and CDR2 is YDEGEE. The CDR3 consists of 14 residues. With 1 base removed from V and 2 bases from J, the gap between germline ends came to 9 bases. The source of the sample is a study of cytomegalovirus exposure and HLA in healthy donors. Input material: PBMCs. This chain connects TRBV5-8 to TRBJ2-5; tentatively, D is TRBD2 (5 bases). This clonotype was sampled from a young woman in good health and CMV-seronegative. The CDR3 is CASSLPSHQETQYF. The CDR3, as DNA: TGTGCCAGCAGCTTGCCTAGCCATCAAGAGACCCAGTACTTC.